Sequencing of this T cell receptor (beta chain) was carried out in a study of blood T cells in healthy people across ages. Primers used in a second PCR of about 6 to 11 cycles were a sample-barcoded 5' primer and a J-beta primer mix. TCRdb re-derived calls from the 5' RACE reads in MiXCR, one entry per CDR3 protein. The sample lists about 650,000 distinct CDR3 sequences, 52% seen once, with 13% in the top ten. V dropped 3 bases and J dropped 9 bases, with 11 bases sitting between them. This CDR3 is built from 12 residues. This clonotype has ten or more counts. The specimen was blood. The chain combines TRBV12-3 or TRBV12-4 with TRBJ1-2, with D perhaps TRBD1 (5 bases). The receptor was isolated from a woman of 80 years or more in good health. CDR3 loop: CASSFMGGSYTF. The CDR3 DNA reads TGTGCCAGCAGTTTCATGGGGGGGAGCTACACCTTC.